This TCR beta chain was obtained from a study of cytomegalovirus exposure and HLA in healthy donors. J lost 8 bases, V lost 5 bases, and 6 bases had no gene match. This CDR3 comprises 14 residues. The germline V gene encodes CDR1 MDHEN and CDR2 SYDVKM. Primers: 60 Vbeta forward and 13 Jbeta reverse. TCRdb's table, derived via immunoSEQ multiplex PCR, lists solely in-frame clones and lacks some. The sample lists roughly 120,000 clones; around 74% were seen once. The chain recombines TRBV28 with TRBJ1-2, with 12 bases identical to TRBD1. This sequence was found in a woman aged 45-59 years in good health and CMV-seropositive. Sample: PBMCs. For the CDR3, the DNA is TGTGCCAGCAGTACAACCGGGACAGGGGGCGGCTACACCTTC. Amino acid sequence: CASSTTGTGGGYTF.